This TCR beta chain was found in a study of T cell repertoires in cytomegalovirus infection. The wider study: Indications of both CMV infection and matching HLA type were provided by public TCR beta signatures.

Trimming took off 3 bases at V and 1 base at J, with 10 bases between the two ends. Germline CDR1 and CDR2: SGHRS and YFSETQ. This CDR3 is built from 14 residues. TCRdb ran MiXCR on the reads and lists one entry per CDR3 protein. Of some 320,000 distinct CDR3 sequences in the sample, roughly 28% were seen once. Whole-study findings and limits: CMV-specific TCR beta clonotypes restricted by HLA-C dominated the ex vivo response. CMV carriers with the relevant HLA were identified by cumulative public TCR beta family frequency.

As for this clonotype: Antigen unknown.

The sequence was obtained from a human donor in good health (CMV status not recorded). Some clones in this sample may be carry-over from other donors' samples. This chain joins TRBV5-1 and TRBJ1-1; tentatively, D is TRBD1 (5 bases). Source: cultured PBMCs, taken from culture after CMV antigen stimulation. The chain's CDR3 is CASSSGEQNTEAFF. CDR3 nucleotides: TGCGCCAGCAGCTCGGGGGAGCAGAACACTGAAGCTTTCTTT.